These T cell receptor beta chains were read from a single sample in a study of shared clonotypes between healthy human individuals. Generated by immunoSEQ multiplex PCR, the TCRdb table keeps only in-frame clones and is missing some. The sample shows 2 million to 2.5 million clones, 85% to 95% of them seen only once. Source material: naive CD4+ T cells from PBMCs. The receptors shown here come from a young man in good health. Some clones in this sample may be carry-over from other donors' samples. CDR3s include the opening cysteine and the closing phenylalanine or tryptophan. D genes are given only for firm matches. Clone sizes are given selectively: once, few, many, or a class where the clone is expanded.

D gene | J gene | clone size | V gene | CDR3 protein | CDR3 DNA
NA | TRBJ1-1 | few | TRBV7-2 | CASSLAMTAGTEAFF | TGTGCCAGCAGCTTAGCGATGACCGCGGGCACTGAAGCTTTCTTT
TRBD1 | TRBJ1-2 | NA | TRBV28 | CASSLHSGGRIGYTF | TGTGCCAGCAGCCTTCACTCAGGGGGCAGAATTGGCTACACCTTC
TRBD1 | TRBJ1-1 | NA | TRBV6-5 | CASTQTGGTEAFF | TGTGCCAGCACCCAAACAGGGGGCACTGAAGCTTTCTTT
TRBD2 | TRBJ2-3 | NA | TRBV28 | CASSSPRTSGRESTDTQYF | TGTGCCAGCAGTTCCCCCAGGACTAGCGGGAGGGAAAGCACAGATACGCAGTATTTT
NA | TRBJ1-2 | NA | TRBV5-8 | CASSLAGSGVPRGYTF | TGTGCCAGCAGCTTGGCGGGTTCCGGGGTTCCAAGGGGCTACACCTTC
NA | TRBJ2-7 | NA | TRBV6-5 | CASSYPGAYEQYF | TGTGCCAGCAGTTACCCCGGGGCCTACGAGCAGTACTTC
NA | TRBJ2-3 | NA | TRBV29-1 | CSGRRTDTQYF | TGCAGCGGAAGGAGGACAGATACGCAGTATTTT
TRBD1 | TRBJ1-1 | NA | TRBV11-2 | CASSLVGGRGKNTEAFF | TGTGCCAGCAGCTTAGTTGGCGGCAGGGGGAAGAACACTGAAGCTTTCTTT
TRBD1 | TRBJ1-1 | NA | TRBV6-4 | CASSEDRLGNTEAFF | TGTGCCAGCAGTGAGGACAGGCTTGGAAACACTGAAGCTTTCTTT
TRBD2 | TRBJ2-1 | NA | TRBV4-1 | CASSQGDAGGFYNEQFF | TGCGCCAGCAGCCAGGGAGACGCGGGAGGGTTCTACAATGAGCAGTTCTTC
TRBD2 | TRBJ2-3 | NA | TRBV5-1 | CASSVLTSGTTDTQYF | TGCGCCAGCAGCGTACTGACTAGCGGAACCACAGATACGCAGTATTTT
NA | TRBJ2-1 | NA | TRBV10-3 | CAARDTNEQFF | TGTGCCGCCCGGGATACCAATGAGCAGTTCTTC
NA | TRBJ1-2 | NA | TRBV19 | CASSNPGLGFYGYTF | TGTGCCAGTAGTAATCCAGGGTTAGGGTTCTATGGCTACACCTTC